This T cell receptor beta chain derives from a study of blood T cell repertoires in COVID-19. Here immunoSEQ multiplex PCR was the method, and the copy in TCRdb shows in-frame clones only, minus some. The sample yields 300,000 to 450,000 clones, approximately 87% seen once. The germline CDR1 and CDR2 sequences are MNHNY and SVGAGI (reference sequence). Germline trimming cut 5 bases from V and 4 bases from J; bases unmatched to any gene: 2. The CDR3 is 13 residues long. J is TRBJ1-1 and V is TRBV6-6, with TRBD1 identical over 9 bases. The origin of this receptor is a woman in her fifties or sixties with COVID-19, enrolled during active disease. Sequencing input: peripheral blood. DNA for the CDR3: TGTGCCAGCAGTACGACAGGGGGCACTGAAGCTTTCTTT. Translation: CASSTTGGTEAFF.